In this sample, the clone carrying this TCR beta chain turned up once. Its antigen is unknown. These data are taken from a study of blood T cells in healthy people across ages. Overall study results and limits: Expanded clonotype shifts may have been confounded, as the donors had an unknown CMV status.

The second PCR ran roughly 6 to 12 cycles with a sample-barcoded 5' primer and J-beta primers. TCRdb ran MiXCR on the 5' RACE reads and lists one entry per CDR3 protein. The sample yields about 760,000 distinct CDR3 sequences, roughly three fifths seen once. The material sequenced was blood. This clonotype was sampled from a man aged 35-49 years in good health.

The CDR3 DNA reads as TGTGCCATCAGTGGGGACAGGGCCAGCAATCAGCCCCAGCATTTT. Its translation is CAISGDRASNQPQHF. The rearrangement joins TRBV10-3 to TRBJ1-5, with 9 bases matching TRBD1. This CDR3 is 15 amino acids long. Germline CDR1 reads ENHRY; CDR2 reads SYGVKD. The V gene end was trimmed by 4 bases and the J gene end by 1 base; junction bases not matched to a gene: 2.